Following are 21 T cell receptor beta chains from one sample sequenced in a study of cytotoxic CD8 clonotypes in ibrutinib-treated CLL. Clones were sequenced by immunoSEQ multiplex PCR, and TCRdb holds only the in-frame ones, with some missing. The table records roughly 130,000 clones, approximately 80% of them present only once. Specimen: PBMCs, collected after 12 months of ibrutinib treatment. The receptors here all came from a human donor with chronic lymphocytic leukemia.

The rearrangement joins TRBV11-2 to TRBJ1-2, with TRBD1 matching 10 bases. V lost 5 bases to trimming and J lost 6 bases; unmatched junction nucleotides: 9. The germline V gene has CDR1 SGHAT and CDR2 FQNNGV. The CDR3 consists of 15 residues. The CDR3 DNA reads as TGTGCCAGCAGCATCGGGACAGGGGATATCGATGGCTACACCTTC. Its translation is CASSIGTGDIDGYTF.

The chain carries TRBV30 and TRBJ1-4; no clear D gene. CDR1 GTSNPN and CDR2 SVGIG come from the germline V gene (reference sequence). Trimming left V 7 bases short and J 0 bases short, with 9 bases between. The CDR3 is made up of 13 amino acids. Here the CDR3 reads CASTPATNEKLFF. The CDR3, as DNA: TGTGCCTCCACTCCCGCAACTAATGAAAAACTGTTTTTT.

V usage is TRBV2 and J usage is TRBJ2-7; 7 bases fit TRBD1. Germline lookup yields CDR1 SNHLY and CDR2 FYNNEI. Trimming removed 8 bases from V and 4 bases from J; junction bases left unmatched: 14. CDR3 length: 15 residues. CDR3 sequence: CASVNRQGSGYEQYF. CDR3 bases: TGTGCCAGCGTTAATCGACAGGGATCGGGGTACGAGCAGTACTTC.

This sequence joins TRBV9 and TRBJ2-1; 9 bases line up with TRBD2. The CDR3 is 16 amino acids. The ends lost 2 bases at V and 2 bases at J; junction bases unmatched: 5. The germline gives CDR1 SGDLS, CDR2 YYNGEE. CDR3 residues: CASSVGGGRAYNEQFF. The CDR3 DNA reads as TGTGCCAGCAGCGTCGGGGGCGGGAGGGCCTACAATGAGCAGTTCTTC.

The rearrangement links TRBV2 to TRBJ2-1; 8 bases agree with TRBD2. This CDR3 has 12 amino acids. V lost 4 bases, J lost 15 bases, and 8 bases stayed unmatched. Germline CDR1 and CDR2: SNHLY and FYNNEI. CDR3 in DNA: TGTGCCAGCAGTGGTAGCGGGAAGGGGTTGTTCTTC. It translates to CASSGSGKGLFF.

V is TRBV14 and J is TRBJ1-1; perhaps TRBD1 as D (5 bases). Germline values: CDR1 SGHDN, CDR2 FVKESK. This CDR3 has 12 residues. Trimming stripped 4 bases from V and 11 bases from J, with 14 bases between. DNA for the CDR3: TGTGCCAGCAGCCTCCAATGGGGGACGGCTTTCTTT. Translating gives CASSLQWGTAFF. Variable domain in full (rest from reference TRBV14 and TRBJ1-1): EAGVTQFPSHSVIEKGQTVTLRCDPISGHDNLYWYRRVMGKEIKFLLHFVKESKQDESGMPNNRFLAERTGGTYSTLKVQPAELEDSGVYFCASSLQWGTAFFGQGTRLTVV.

The table lists this clone with a few counts. This chain joins TRBV27 and TRBJ2-7; 7 nucleotides line up with TRBD1. V was clipped by 4 bases and J by 6 bases; unmatched bases: 12. The germline gives CDR1 MNHEY, CDR2 SMNVEV (reference sequence). The CDR3 covers 15 residues. The CDR3 loop reads CASSSLGTAETEQYF. The CDR3 nucleotides read TGTGCCAGCAGTTCCCTTGGGACAGCCGAGACCGAGCAGTACTTC.

V and J are TRBV5-4 and TRBJ2-1; D remains unclear. The germline V gene has CDR1 SGHNT and CDR2 YYREEE (reference sequence). Trimming removed 4 bases at V and 4 bases at J, with 15 bases between. This CDR3 is built from 15 residues. CDR3: CASSAPGSLYNEQFF. The CDR3 nucleotides read TGTGCCAGCAGCGCGCCCGGGTCCCTATACAATGAGCAGTTCTTC.

The chain is built from TRBV10-3 and TRBJ2-7; no clear D gene. Germline CDR1 reads ENHRY; CDR2 reads SYGVKD. Trimming stripped 2 bases from V and 2 bases from J, with 10 bases between. The CDR3 loop spans 14 amino acids. Here the CDR3 DNA reads TGTGCCATCAGTGAGAGAGGAGCAACCTACGAGCAGTACTTC. Its protein product is CAISERGATYEQYF.

V usage is TRBV6-5 and J usage is TRBJ2-7, with 12 positions matching TRBD2. The CDR3 has 14 amino acids. V gave up 2 bases and J gave up 4 bases; unmatched junction bases: 0. CDR1 is MNHEY and CDR2 is SVGAGI in the germline V gene. The CDR3 here is CASSYTSGRYEQYF. The CDR3 DNA sequence: TGTGCCAGCAGTTACACTAGCGGGAGGTACGAGCAGTACTTC.

J is TRBJ2-7 and V is TRBV4-1, with TRBD1 identical over 11 bases. V shed 6 bases and J 4 bases; nucleotides not matched to a gene: 11. This CDR3 has 16 residues. Per germline, CDR1 MGHRA and CDR2 YSYEKL. Written as DNA, the CDR3 is TGCGCCAGCAGGCCCATGGGGGGACAGGGGGTTTACGAGCAGTACTTC. It codes for CASRPMGGQGVYEQYF.

The V and J genes are TRBV5-1 and TRBJ1-1; 8 nucleotides agree with TRBD1. From germline, CDR1 is SGHRS and CDR2 YFSETQ. With V trimmed by 4 bases and J by 1 base, 3 bases remained unmatched. The length of the CDR3 is 14 residues. CDR3 loop: CASSPDRANTEAFF. CDR3 DNA: TGCGCCAGCAGCCCGGACAGGGCGAACACTGAAGCTTTCTTT.

The genes are TRBV4-3 and TRBJ2-1; no reliable D call. The V gene lost 0 bases and the J gene lost 0 bases, with 12 bases spanning the gap. CDR1 LGHNA and CDR2 YSLEER come from the germline V gene. The CDR3 has 17 residues. The CDR3 here is CASSQDHGVSSYNEQFF. The CDR3 bases are TGCGCCAGCAGCCAAGATCATGGGGTGAGCTCCTACAATGAGCAGTTCTTC.

The DNA of the CDR3 is TGTGCCAGCAGTGAATCGGCAAGGATGAACACTGAAGCTTTCTTT. This encodes CASSESARMNTEAFF. The chain has TRBV6-1 and TRBJ1-1, with D unclear. The CDR3 consists of 15 residues. Germline V CDR1 and CDR2: MNHNS, SASEGT. The V gene lost 2 bases and the J gene lost 0 bases, with 10 bases spanning the gap.

The rearrangement joins TRBV4-2 to TRBJ1-2; D is ambiguous. This CDR3 region has 15 residues. Looked up from germline, CDR1 is LGHNA and CDR2 is YNFKEQ. Trimming left V 0 bases short and J 0 bases short, with 8 bases between. CDR3 amino acids: CASSQERTSNYGYTF. The CDR3 DNA reads as TGTGCCAGCAGCCAAGAACGGACTTCTAACTATGGCTACACCTTC.

The chain links TRBV18 to TRBJ2-4; D possibly matches TRBD1 or TRBD2 (5 bases each). The CDR3 sequence is 16 residues long. V was clipped by 0 bases and J by 0 bases, with 9 bases between them. Germline CDR1 reads KGHSH; CDR2 reads LQKENI. CDR3 protein: CASSPPRDQAKNIQYF. The CDR3 DNA reads TGTGCCAGCTCACCACCGAGGGACCAAGCCAAAAACATTCAGTACTTC.

The chain joins TRBV29-1 to TRBJ1-1, with D possibly being TRBD1 (5 bases). CDR1 is SQVTM, CDR2 ANQGSEA, per germline. This CDR3 region has 14 residues. CDR3 DNA: TGCTTCGCAGGAGGGACGGTGTTAAACACTGAAGCTTTCTTT. Protein sequence: CFAGGTVLNTEAFF.

The chain has TRBV4-3 and TRBJ2-3; TRBD2 matches at 8 bases. The germline V gene has CDR1 LGHNA and CDR2 YSLEER. Trimming took 0 bases from V and 4 from J; bases not matched to a gene: 3. The CDR3 is 15 residues long. The DNA for the CDR3 is TGCGCCAGCAGCCAAGAGACCGGGAGGGCAGATACGCAGTATTTT. This translates into CASSQETGRADTQYF.

J is TRBJ2-7 and V is TRBV7-8, with a possible D match to TRBD1 (6 bases). Germline V gene data show CDR1 as SGHVS and CDR2 as FQNEAQ. Deletions cut 4 bases from V and 3 bases from J, with 10 bases between. This CDR3 contains 13 residues. The CDR3 region is CASSWDNRYEQYF. CDR3 in DNA: TGTGCCAGCAGCTGGGACAATCGCTACGAGCAGTACTTC.

CDR3 sequence: CASSPDGFYGYTF. CDR3 nucleotide sequence: TGTGCCAGCAGCCCGGACGGATTCTATGGCTACACCTTC. This chain uses TRBV11-2 with TRBJ1-2; D gene uncertain. The V and J ends lost 5 bases and 4 bases respectively, with 11 bases between them. Germline CDR1 and CDR2: SGHAT and FQNNGV. CDR3 length equals 13 residues.

V and J are TRBV27 and TRBJ2-1; D gene uncertain. Germline V gene data show CDR1 as MNHEY and CDR2 as SMNVEV (reference sequence). Trimming left V 0 bases short and J 8 bases short, with 17 bases between. There are 16 residues in the CDR3. This CDR3 reads CASSLSARPTGHEQFF. The CDR3 DNA reads as TGTGCCAGCAGTTTATCGGCTAGGCCCACCGGTCATGAGCAGTTCTTC.